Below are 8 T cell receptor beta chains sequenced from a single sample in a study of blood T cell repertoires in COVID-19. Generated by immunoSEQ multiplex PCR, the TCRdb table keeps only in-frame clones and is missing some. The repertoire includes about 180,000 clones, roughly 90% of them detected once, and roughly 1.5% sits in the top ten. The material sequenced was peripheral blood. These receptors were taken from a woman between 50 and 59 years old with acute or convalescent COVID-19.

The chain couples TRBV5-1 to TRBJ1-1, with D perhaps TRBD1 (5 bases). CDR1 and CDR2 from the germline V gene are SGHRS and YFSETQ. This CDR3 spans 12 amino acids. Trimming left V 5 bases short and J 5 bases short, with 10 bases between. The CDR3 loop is CASRQGGTEAFF. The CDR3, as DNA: TGCGCCAGCAGGCAGGGCGGAACTGAAGCTTTCTTT.

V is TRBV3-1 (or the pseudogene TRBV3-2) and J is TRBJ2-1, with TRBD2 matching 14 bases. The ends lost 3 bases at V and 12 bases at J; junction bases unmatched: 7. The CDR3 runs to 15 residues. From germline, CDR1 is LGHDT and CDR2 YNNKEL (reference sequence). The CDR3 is CASSHSTSGRAGQFF. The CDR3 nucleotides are TGTGCCAGCAGCCACTCGACTAGCGGGAGGGCCGGGCAGTTCTTC.

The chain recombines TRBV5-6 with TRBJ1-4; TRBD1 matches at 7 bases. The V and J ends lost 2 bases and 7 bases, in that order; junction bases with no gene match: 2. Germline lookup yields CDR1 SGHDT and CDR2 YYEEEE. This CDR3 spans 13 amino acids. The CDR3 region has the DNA TGTGCCAGCAGCTTTGGACAGGTTGAAAAACTGTTTTTT. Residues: CASSFGQVEKLFF.

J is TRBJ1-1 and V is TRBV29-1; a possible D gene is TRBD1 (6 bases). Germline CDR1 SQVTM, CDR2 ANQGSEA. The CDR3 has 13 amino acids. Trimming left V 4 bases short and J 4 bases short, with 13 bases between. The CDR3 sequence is CSVASGAGTEAFF. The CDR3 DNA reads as TGCAGCGTTGCTTCAGGGGCTGGCACTGAAGCTTTCTTT.

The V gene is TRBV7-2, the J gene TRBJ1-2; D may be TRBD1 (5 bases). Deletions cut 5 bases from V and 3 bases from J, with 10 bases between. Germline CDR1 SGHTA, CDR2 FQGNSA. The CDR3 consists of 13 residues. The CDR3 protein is CASSPTVDYGYTF. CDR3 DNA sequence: TGTGCCAGCAGCCCGACAGTTGACTATGGCTACACCTTC.

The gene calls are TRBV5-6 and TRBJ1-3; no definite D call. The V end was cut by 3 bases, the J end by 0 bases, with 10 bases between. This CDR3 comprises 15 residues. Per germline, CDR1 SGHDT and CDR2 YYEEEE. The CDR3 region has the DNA TGTGCCAGCAGCTACCGTAGCAGCTCTGGAAACACCATATATTTT. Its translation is CASSYRSSSGNTIYF.

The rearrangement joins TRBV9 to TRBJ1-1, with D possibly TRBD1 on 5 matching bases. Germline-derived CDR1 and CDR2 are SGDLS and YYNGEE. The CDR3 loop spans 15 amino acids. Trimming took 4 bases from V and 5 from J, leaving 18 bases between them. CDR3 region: CASSHRGGVRTEAFF. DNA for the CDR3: TGTGCCAGCAGCCATCGAGGAGGGGTGAGGACTGAAGCTTTCTTT.

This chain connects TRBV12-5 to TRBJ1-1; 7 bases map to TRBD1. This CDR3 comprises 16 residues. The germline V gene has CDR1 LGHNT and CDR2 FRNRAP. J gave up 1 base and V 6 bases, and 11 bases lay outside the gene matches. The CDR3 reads CASGLRQGAGNTEAFF. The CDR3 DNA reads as TGTGCTAGTGGCCTCCGACAGGGAGCGGGGAACACTGAAGCTTTCTTT.